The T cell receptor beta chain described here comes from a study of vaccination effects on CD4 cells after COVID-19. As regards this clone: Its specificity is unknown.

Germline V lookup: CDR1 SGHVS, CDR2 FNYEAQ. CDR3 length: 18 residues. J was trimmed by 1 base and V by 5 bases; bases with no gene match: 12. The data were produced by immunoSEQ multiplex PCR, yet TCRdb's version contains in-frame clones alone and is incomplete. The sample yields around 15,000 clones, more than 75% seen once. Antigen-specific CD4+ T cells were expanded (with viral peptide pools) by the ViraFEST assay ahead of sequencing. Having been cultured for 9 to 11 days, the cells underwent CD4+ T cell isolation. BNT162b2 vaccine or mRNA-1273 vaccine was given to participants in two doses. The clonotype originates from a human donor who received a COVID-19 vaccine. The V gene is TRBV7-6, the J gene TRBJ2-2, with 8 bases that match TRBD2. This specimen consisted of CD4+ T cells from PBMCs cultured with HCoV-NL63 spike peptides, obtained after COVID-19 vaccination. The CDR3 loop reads CASSPRPGGLENTGELFF. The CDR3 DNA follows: TGTGCCAGCAGCCCCAGACCCGGGGGACTAGAGAACACCGGGGAGCTGTTTTTT.